The clone carrying this TCR beta chain was seen a handful of times. The junction had 2 bases not matched to a gene; V was cut back by 0 bases and J by 0 bases. Germline values: CDR1 MRHNA, CDR2 SNTAGT. The CDR3 extends over 16 amino acids. First-strand cDNA used TRAV- and TRBV-specific primers, covering alpha and beta chains. TCR amplification ran approximately 20 PCR cycles using constant-region and V-primer adapter primers. MiXCR was run by TCRdb on the reads, yielding one entry per CDR3 protein. Found here are over 14,000 distinct CDR3 sequences, 40% to 60% of them singletons; the top ten hold about 4%. This entry is derived from a study of low-dose radiotherapy and immunotherapy resistance in tumors. Every donor's regimen consisted of nivolumab, ipilimumab, aspirin, low-dose cyclophosphamide and low-dose radiotherapy.

The rearrangement links TRBV6-4 to TRBJ2-3; 8 positions match TRBD2. The receptor's source is a human donor with advanced metastatic prostate, ovarian, gallbladder or colorectal cancer (not recorded which). This table probably holds off-target reads from a library built for another chain. The CDR3 DNA is TGTGCCAGCAGTGACTCCGCGGGAGGAAGCACAGATACGCAGTATTTT. Amino acid sequence: CASSDSAGGSTDTQYF.